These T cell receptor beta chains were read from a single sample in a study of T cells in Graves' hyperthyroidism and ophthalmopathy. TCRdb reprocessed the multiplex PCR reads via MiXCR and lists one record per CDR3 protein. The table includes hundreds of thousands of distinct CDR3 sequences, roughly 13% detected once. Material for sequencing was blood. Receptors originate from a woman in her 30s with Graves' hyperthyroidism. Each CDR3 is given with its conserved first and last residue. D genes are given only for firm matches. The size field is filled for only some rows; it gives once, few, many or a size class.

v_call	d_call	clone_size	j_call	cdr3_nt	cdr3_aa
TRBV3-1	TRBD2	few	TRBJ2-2	TGTGCCAGCAGCCAAGATTTCGGGACTAGCCCCGGGGAGCTGTTTTTT	CASSQDFGTSPGELFF
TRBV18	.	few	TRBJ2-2	TGTGCCAGCCTCGGCGGGGCGAACACCGGGGAGCTGTTTTTT	CASLGGANTGELFF
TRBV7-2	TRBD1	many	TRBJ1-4	TGTGCCAGCAGCTCGGGACAGAGGGGGGAAAAACTGTTTTTT	CASSSGQRGEKLFF
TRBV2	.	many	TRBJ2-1	TGTGCCAGCAGTGAATACAATGAGCAGTTCTTC	CASSEYNEQFF
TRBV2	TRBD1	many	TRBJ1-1	TGTGCCAGCAGTGGCGGACAGGGGTGGACTGAAGCTTTCTTT	CASSGGQGWTEAFF
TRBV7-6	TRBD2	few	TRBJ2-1	TGTGCCAGCAGCTTTTCTCGGACGCGGGGGGGGAACGAGCAGTTCTTC	CASSFSRTRGGNEQFF
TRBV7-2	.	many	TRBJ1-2	TGTGCCAGCAGCTTTACGGGAGTTGGGTACTATGGCTACACCTTC	CASSFTGVGYYGYTF
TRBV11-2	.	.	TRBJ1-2	TGTGCCAGCAGCGAAATAACAGGGCAAGGGACCTTC	CASSEITGQGTF
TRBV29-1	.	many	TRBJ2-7	TGCAGCGTTGGTCGGGGGCTCTCCTACGAGCAGTACTTC	CSVGRGLSYEQYF
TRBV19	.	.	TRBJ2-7	TGTGCCAGTAGCTTCAAAGTGGACAGATCGATACCGCTTTACGAGCAGTACTTC	CASSFKVDRSIPLYEQYF
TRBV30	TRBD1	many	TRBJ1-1	TGTGCCTGGAAGGGACAGAGTGAAGCTTTCTTT	CAWKGQSEAFF
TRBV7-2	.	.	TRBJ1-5	TGTGCCAGCAGCTACCGCCCCTCTTATCAGCCCCAGCATTTT	CASSYRPSYQPQHF
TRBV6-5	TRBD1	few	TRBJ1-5	TGTGCCAGCAGTTACCTTCGGACAGGGGAACCGGGGAGCAATCAGCCCCAGCATTTT	CASSYLRTGEPGSNQPQHF
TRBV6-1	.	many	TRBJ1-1	TGTGCCAGCAGTCCCCTGGTCCCTGAAGCTTTCTTT	CASSPLVPEAFF
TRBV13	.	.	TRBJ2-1	TGTGCCAGCAGCTTCTGGTTCGGGAGAGCAGCAACCGCCGTATACAATGAGCAGTTCTTC	CASSFWFGRAATAVYNEQFF
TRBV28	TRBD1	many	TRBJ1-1	TGTGCCAGCCGGGACAGGGACGTGTATAACACTGAAGCTTTCTTT	CASRDRDVYNTEAFF
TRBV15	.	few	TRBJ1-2	TGTGCCACCAGCAAGGGGGGGGTGGCAGGCTATGGCTACACCTTC	CATSKGGVAGYGYTF
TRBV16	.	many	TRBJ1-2	TGTGCCAGCAGCCAATCCGATGCCGGAAGCTACACCTTC	CASSQSDAGSYTF
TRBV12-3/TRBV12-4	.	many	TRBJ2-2	TGTGCCAGCAGCAGTGGCGTTCGGACCGGGGAGCTGTTTTTT	CASSSGVRTGELFF
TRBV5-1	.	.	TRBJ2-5	TGCGCCAGCAGCTTGGCAGGCGCAGAGACCCAGTACTTC	CASSLAGAETQYF
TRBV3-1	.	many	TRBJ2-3	TGTGCCAGCAGTCTCGACGGGAACACAGATACGCAGTATTTT	CASSLDGNTDTQYF
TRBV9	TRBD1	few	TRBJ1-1	TGTGCCAGCAGCGTAGTGAGGGGGCGGCGGGACTCTGAAGCTTTCTTT	CASSVVRGRRDSEAFF
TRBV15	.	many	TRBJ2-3	TGTGCCACCAGTGATCGGCCAAAAGATACGCAGTATTTT	CATSDRPKDTQYF
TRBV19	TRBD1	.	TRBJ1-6	TGTGCCAGTAGTACCCGCATTGGACAGGGCGGGTCACCCCTCCACTTT	CASSTRIGQGGSPLHF